This T cell receptor (beta chain) was profiled in a study of T cell responses to AZD1222 COVID-19 vaccine. Concerning this clone: Its antigen is undetermined.

Whole-study results and caveats: Baseline seropositives among AZD1222 recipients totaled only 5 to 7.

Germline assignment: CDR1 MNHEY and CDR2 SMNVEV (reference sequence). This CDR3 contains 14 residues. Trimming left V 6 bases short and J 8 bases short, with 17 bases between. The method was immunoSEQ multiplex PCR; TCRdb's version includes in-frame clones alone and lacks a portion of them. Among 200,000 to 300,000 clones listed, 85% to 95% were seen once. The source is an adult in good health. The chain links TRBV27 to TRBJ2-1; D possibly corresponds to TRBD2 (5 bases). Here the sequenced sample was peripheral blood, taken on day 0 of AZD1222 vaccination. In nucleotides, the CDR3 is TGTGCCAGCAGCGCGCTGAGCGGTGGGGATGAGCAGTTCTTC. Translation: CASSALSGGDEQFF.